These 26 T cell receptor beta chains were all obtained from the same sample, sequenced in a study of T cells in Graves' hyperthyroidism and ophthalmopathy. Template material for amplifying TCR beta CDR3 regions consisted of RNA transcripts. The primer set for the first-round RT-PCR of the TCR CDR3 was HTBI. TCRdb recomputed calls from the multiplex PCR reads with MiXCR, one row per CDR3 protein. The repertoire holds 300,000 to 450,000 distinct CDR3 sequences, just under 25% seen once, with less than 75% in the top ten. The specimen sequenced was blood. Source of these receptors: a man in his forties or fifties with Graves' hyperthyroidism.

The rearrangement joins TRBV11-2 to TRBJ2-3; 11 bases align to TRBD2. CDR1 and CDR2 (germline): SGHAT, FQNNGV. The CDR3 sequence is 16 residues long. V shed 5 bases and J 7 bases; nucleotides not matched to a gene: 11. CDR3 DNA sequence: TGTGCCAGCAGCCGTACTAGCGGGAGATCGGTAAATACGCAGTATTTT. Translated, it gives CASSRTSGRSVNTQYF.

The genes are TRBV19 and TRBJ1-4; D remains ambiguous. This CDR3 comprises 14 residues. Looked up from germline, CDR1 is LNHDA and CDR2 is SQIVND (reference sequence). Trimming pared 10 bases from V and 2 bases from J, leaving 14 bases between. The chain's CDR3 is CAKQPGVTNEKLFF. As DNA, the CDR3 is TGTGCCAAACAGCCCGGTGTGACTAATGAAAAACTGTTTTTT.

V usage is TRBV20-1 and J usage is TRBJ2-1, with 9 bases fitting TRBD2. The CDR3 runs to 15 residues. The junction had 9 bases not matched to a gene; V was cut back by 6 bases and J by 3 bases. Germline CDR1 reads DFQATT; CDR2 reads SNEGSKA (reference sequence). Here the CDR3 reads CSAPDLAGNYNEQFF. Written as DNA, the CDR3 is TGCAGTGCACCGGACCTAGCGGGAAACTACAATGAGCAGTTCTTC.

There are a few counts of this clonotype. This rearrangement joins TRBV20-1 to TRBJ2-1; 11 nucleotides match TRBD2. V gave up 3 bases and J gave up 7 bases; unmatched junction bases: 8. The CDR3 is 15 amino acids. Germline assignment: CDR1 DFQATT and CDR2 SNEGSKA (reference sequence). The CDR3 bases are TGCAGTGCTAGTTTGCCGGGACTAGCGGCAAATGAGCAGTTCTTC. Residues: CSASLPGLAANEQFF.

This sequence joins TRBV19 and TRBJ2-1; D call uncertain. Germline lookup yields CDR1 LNHDA and CDR2 SQIVND (reference sequence). Trimming stripped 3 bases from V and 7 bases from J, with 10 bases between. The CDR3 covers 13 residues. The CDR3 DNA is TGTGCCAGTAGTATCAGTAAAGGTAATGAGCAGTTCTTC. Protein: CASSISKGNEQFF.

Remarks on this clonotype: A much larger clone sits a single nucleotide away, making a read error possible. The rearrangement links TRBV2 to TRBJ2-5; no clear D. Germline V gene sequence: CDR1 SNHLY, CDR2 FYNNEI. Trimming took off 11 bases at V and 2 bases at J, with 15 bases between the two ends. This CDR3 has 13 amino acids. The DNA of the CDR3 is TGTGCCGGAGACCCTACGAGGCAAGAGACCCAGTACTTC. It encodes CAGDPTRQETQYF.

In this sample, this clonotype turned up many times. The chain recombines TRBV3-1 with TRBJ1-1, with unresolved D. Trimming removed 3 bases at V and 6 bases at J, with 11 bases between. In germline, CDR1 is LGHDT, CDR2 YNNKEL (reference sequence). This CDR3 region has 13 residues. CDR3 protein: CASSQGNDAEAFF. CDR3 DNA: TGTGCCAGCAGCCAGGGGAATGACGCTGAAGCTTTCTTT.

This clonotype was counted between two and nine times. This chain uses TRBV25-1 with TRBJ2-1; 13 nucleotides line up with TRBD2. Germline V gene data show CDR1 as MGHDK and CDR2 as SYGVNS. V shed 6 bases, J shed 2 bases, and the junction held 7 bases outside the gene matches. The CDR3 has 17 amino acids. The CDR3 DNA reads as TGTGCCAGCAGAGGACTAGCGGGAGCGCGCCCCTACAATGAGCAGTTCTTC. Translating gives CASRGLAGARPYNEQFF.

This clonotype appeared many times. The CDR3 DNA is TGTGCCAGCAGCTTCGGACCGGGAGGGGTCGTGGAGACCCAGTACTTC. Translation gives CASSFGPGGVVETQYF. The chain employs TRBV7-2 and TRBJ2-5; 8 positions match TRBD2. The CDR3 contains 16 residues. The germline gives CDR1 SGHTA, CDR2 FQGNSA. V shed 3 bases and J 5 bases; nucleotides not matched to a gene: 11.

This clonotype was seen only a few times. J is TRBJ2-3 and V is TRBV5-1; no clear D gene. Germline values: CDR1 SGHRS, CDR2 YFSETQ. V was cut by 4 bases and J by 4 bases, with 7 bases left in between. This CDR3 contains 12 residues. CDR3: CASSESSDTQYF. Here the CDR3 DNA reads TGCGCCAGCAGCGAAAGTTCAGATACGCAGTATTTT.

This clonotype was seen many times. This chain connects TRBV28 to TRBJ2-7, with D tentatively TRBD1 (5 bases). Trimming removed 6 bases at V and 5 bases at J, with 11 bases between. Germline lookup yields CDR1 MDHEN and CDR2 SYDVKM. CDR3 size: 12 residues. The CDR3 coding sequence is TGTGCCAGCAGAACCTCAGGGAACGAGCAGTACTTC. Protein product: CASRTSGNEQYF. The full variable domain, with the rest looked up from reference TRBV28 and TRBJ2-7, is DVKVTQSSRYLVKRTGEKVFLECVQDMDHENMFWYRQDPGLGLRLIYFSYDVKMKEKGDIPEGYSVSREKKERFSLILESASTNQTSMYLCASRTSGNEQYFGPGTRLTVT.

Concerning this clonotype: It may be a read error: a sequence one base away is much more abundant. The chain has TRBV2 and TRBJ2-7; D might be TRBD1 or TRBD2, each matching 5 bases. The CDR3 contains 16 residues. The V gene's germline CDR1 is SNHLY and CDR2 FYNNEI. The CDR3 loop is CASSYHPGPGAGERYF. CDR3 bases: TGTGCCAGCAGTTATCATCCGGGACCTGGGGCTGGGGAGCGGTACTTC. The variable domain in full, completed from reference TRBV2 and TRBJ2-7, reads EPEVTQTPSHQVTQMGQEVILRCVPISNHLYFYWYRQILGQKVEFLVSFYNNEISEKSEIFDDQFSVERPDGSNFTLKIRSTKLEDSAMYFCASSYHPGPGAGERYFGPGTRLTVT.

V is TRBV5-1 and J is TRBJ2-7; the D is unclear. The CDR3 runs 14 residues. Trimming stripped 4 bases from V and 3 bases from J, with 14 bases between. Germline V CDR1 and CDR2: SGHRS, YFSETQ. CDR3 sequence: CASSPAQTDYEQYF. The DNA for the CDR3 is TGCGCCAGCAGCCCGGCCCAAACAGACTACGAGCAGTACTTC.

This clonotype has more than one count but fewer than ten. The gene calls are TRBV2 and TRBJ1-5, with D tentatively TRBD1 (5 bases). V was trimmed by 6 bases and J by 4 bases, leaving 16 bases between them. CDR1 is SNHLY and CDR2 is FYNNEI in the germline V gene. This CDR3 has 15 residues. CDR3 amino acids: CASRPGQGLNQPQHF. CDR3 nucleotides: TGTGCCAGCAGACCCGGGCAGGGACTAAATCAGCCCCAGCATTTT.

The rearrangement links TRBV27 to TRBJ2-7; 7 bases map to TRBD2. With V trimmed by 2 bases and J by 4 bases, 5 bases remained unmatched. The CDR3 covers 14 residues. Germline assignment: CDR1 MNHEY and CDR2 SMNVEV (reference sequence). CDR3 sequence reads: CASSLRSSGYEQYF. Here the CDR3 DNA reads TGTGCCAGCAGTTTACGGTCTAGCGGTTACGAGCAGTACTTC.

The chain is built from TRBV6-2 or TRBV6-3 and TRBJ2-7; tentatively, D is TRBD2 (5 bases). Trimming took off 5 bases at V and 6 bases at J, with 14 bases between the two ends. This CDR3 has 13 residues. Germline V gene lookup returns CDR1 MNHEY and CDR2 SVGEGT. In DNA form, the CDR3 reads TGTGCCAGCAGTGTAGAGGGCCTCGGCGAGCAGTACTTC. Protein sequence: CASSVEGLGEQYF.

This clonotype was seen a few times. The chain employs TRBV24-1 and TRBJ1-5, with a possible D match to TRBD1 (5 bases). Germline-derived CDR1 and CDR2 are KGHDR and SFDVKD. The CDR3 has 14 residues. V lost 5 bases and J lost 11, with 18 bases in between. CDR3 bases: TGTGCCACCAGTGCCGGGACCCCTTTAGAGACCCAGCATTTT. Its translation: CATSAGTPLETQHF.

This clonotype was observed once. This chain connects TRBV4-1 to TRBJ2-1, with D maybe TRBD2 (6 bases). There are 16 residues in the CDR3. Per the germline V gene, CDR1 is MGHRA and CDR2 is YSYEKL. The V and J ends lost 4 bases and 0 bases respectively, with 13 bases between them. The CDR3: CASSLFRDSSYNEQFF. The CDR3 DNA follows: TGCGCCAGCAGCCTATTTCGGGACTCCTCCTACAATGAGCAGTTCTTC.

The chain combines TRBV28 with TRBJ1-1; D gene uncertain. Trimming took 8 bases from V and 0 from J, leaving 16 bases between them. The CDR3 consists of 15 residues. The germline CDR1 and CDR2 sequences are MDHEN and SYDVKM. The CDR3 DNA reads TGTGCCAGCGGGAGGACCGGGGAGCTGAACACTGAAGCTTTCTTT. Translation gives CASGRTGELNTEAFF.

The chain couples TRBV19 to TRBJ2-5; perhaps TRBD1 as D (5 bases). This CDR3 region has 15 residues. CDR1 and CDR2 (germline): LNHDA, SQIVND (reference sequence). Trimming removed 5 bases at V and 4 bases at J, with 17 bases between. The CDR3 DNA reads TGTGCCAGTAGTGAGGTGCAGGGAACGAGAGAGACCCAGTACTTC. Translated, it gives CASSEVQGTRETQYF.

This clonotype showed up many times. The V gene is TRBV7-2, the J gene TRBJ2-3; 8 positions agree with TRBD2. V lost 5 bases, J lost 4 bases, and 17 bases stayed unmatched. CDR1 is SGHTA, CDR2 FQGNSA, per germline. The CDR3 totals 18 residues. In DNA, the CDR3 is TGTGCCAGCAGCCACCCCCGGGGGGCTAGCGGGTCTCCAGATACGCAGTATTTT. This encodes CASSHPRGASGSPDTQYF.

This chain joins TRBV6-4 and TRBJ2-1, with 8 nucleotides matching TRBD2. The CDR3 contains 15 residues. Unmatched junction bases numbered 6, after V lost 0 bases and J lost 8 bases. Per germline, CDR1 MRHNA and CDR2 SNTAGT. In nucleotides, the CDR3 is TGTGCCAGCAGTGACTCGGTCGGGGGGGGAGATGAGCAGTTCTTC. Its protein product is CASSDSVGGGDEQFF.

This clonotype was seen repeatedly, ten times or more. The chain recombines TRBV12-3 or TRBV12-4 with TRBJ2-7; 12 bases are shared with TRBD1. Unmatched junction bases numbered 15, after V lost 6 bases and J lost 6 bases. The CDR3 covers 17 residues. CDR3 region: CASSSPAGTGGSGEQYF. CDR3 coding DNA: TGTGCCAGCAGCTCGCCGGCCGGGACAGGGGGCTCGGGCGAGCAGTACTTC.

This clonotype has a handful of counts. This chain joins TRBV11-2 and TRBJ2-7; 8 positions match TRBD1. V gave up 5 bases and J gave up 4 bases; unmatched junction bases: 13. CDR1 SGHAT and CDR2 FQNNGV come from the germline V gene. The CDR3 extends over 16 amino acids. The DNA for the CDR3 is TGTGCCAGCAGCCCTCGGGGCAGGGGGCGCATTTACGAGCAGTACTTC. Its translation: CASSPRGRGRIYEQYF.

V is TRBV18 and J is TRBJ2-2; a possible D gene is TRBD1 (5 bases). V lost 2 bases and J lost 2, with 12 bases in between. The CDR3 sequence is 16 residues long. Germline V lookup: CDR1 KGHSH, CDR2 LQKENI. The CDR3 sequence: CASSPFQQANTGELFF. CDR3 DNA: TGTGCCAGCTCACCATTTCAACAGGCTAACACCGGGGAGCTGTTTTTT.

This clonotype has ten or more counts. The chain is built from TRBV2 and TRBJ2-5; 10 bases are a match to TRBD2. Looked up from germline, CDR1 is SNHLY and CDR2 is FYNNEI. The length of the CDR3 is 15 residues. Germline trimming cut 7 bases from V and 5 bases from J; bases unmatched to any gene: 10. The chain's CDR3 is CASIPFSGRGETQYF. The DNA for the CDR3 is TGTGCCAGCATCCCCTTCAGCGGGAGGGGGGAGACCCAGTACTTC.